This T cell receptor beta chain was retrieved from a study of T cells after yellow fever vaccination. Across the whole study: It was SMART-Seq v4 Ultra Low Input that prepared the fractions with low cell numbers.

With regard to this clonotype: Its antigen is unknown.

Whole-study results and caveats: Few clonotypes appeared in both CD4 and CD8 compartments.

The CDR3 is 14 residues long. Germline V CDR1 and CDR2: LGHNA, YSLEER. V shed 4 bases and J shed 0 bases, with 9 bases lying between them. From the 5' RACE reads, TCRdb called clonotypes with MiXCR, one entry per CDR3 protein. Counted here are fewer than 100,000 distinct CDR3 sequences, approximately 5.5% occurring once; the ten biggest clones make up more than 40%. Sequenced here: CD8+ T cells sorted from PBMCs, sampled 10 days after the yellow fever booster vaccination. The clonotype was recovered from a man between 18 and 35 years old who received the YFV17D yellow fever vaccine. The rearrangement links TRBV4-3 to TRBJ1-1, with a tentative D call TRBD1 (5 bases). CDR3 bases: TGCGCCAGCAGCCCCCAGGGTCTGAACACTGAAGCTTTCTTT. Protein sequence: CASSPQGLNTEAFF.